The clone carrying this T cell receptor beta chain was picked up one time. Its cognate antigen is unknown. The sample comes from a study of T cells in Graves' hyperthyroidism and ophthalmopathy. Overall study results and limits: Within blood appeared most thyroid clonotypes that had expanded above 0.001.

CDR3 length: 14 residues. Germline V gives CDR1 SGHRS, CDR2 YFSETQ. V dropped 4 bases and J dropped 11; count of bases not matched to a gene: 12. There were TCR beta CDR3 regions amplified from RNA transcripts. An initial round of RT-PCR targeting the TCR CDR3 relied on the HTBI primer set. MiXCR, run by TCRdb on the multiplex PCR reads, gives a single entry per CDR3 protein. Of about 250,000 distinct CDR3 sequences in the sample, approximately 23% are singletons; the top ten hold 30% to 40%. The chain employs TRBV5-1 and TRBJ1-1, with 9 bases matching TRBD1. Sequenced sample: blood. The sequence derives from a woman aged 40 to 50 with Graves' ophthalmopathy. The CDR3 bases are TGCGCCAGCAGCACCCGGACAGGGGCGGCAGAGGCTTTCTTT. This codes for CASSTRTGAAEAFF.